Following are 10 T cell receptor beta chains from one sample sequenced in a study of blood T cell repertoires in COVID-19. This table comes from immunoSEQ multiplex PCR, and its TCRdb copy is limited to in-frame clones, with some not included. In the table there are 55,000 to 85,000 clones, 88% of which are singletons. Sequenced: peripheral blood. The source is a human donor in a cohort sampled during active COVID-19.

This sequence joins TRBV3-1 (or the pseudogene TRBV3-2) and TRBJ2-1; 15 nucleotides match TRBD2. V lost 6 bases, J lost 10 bases, and 7 bases stayed unmatched. The CDR3 has 15 amino acids. Germline values: CDR1 LGHDT, CDR2 YNNKEL (reference sequence). The CDR3 spells CASRTGLAGGGEQFF. The CDR3, as DNA: TGTGCCAGCAGAACCGGACTAGCGGGGGGGGGAGAGCAGTTCTTC.

The V gene is TRBV9, the J gene TRBJ2-1, with D tentatively TRBD2 (6 bases). The CDR3 runs 12 residues. Trimming removed 0 bases at V and 9 bases at J, with 7 bases between. CDR1 and CDR2 from the germline V gene are SGDLS and YYNGEE. The CDR3 bases are TGTGCCAGCAGCGTAGTGGGGGGTGAGCAGTTCTTC. This codes for CASSVVGGEQFF.

The chain links TRBV5-1 to TRBJ2-1; weak D call: TRBD2 (5 bases). CDR1 and CDR2 from the germline V gene are SGHRS and YFSETQ. This CDR3 comprises 16 residues. Trimming removed 1 base at V and 7 bases at J, with 18 bases between. The CDR3 DNA follows: TGCGCCAGCAGCTTGACCCCGGGAAAATCCGAGAATGAGCAGTTCTTC. Protein product: CASSLTPGKSENEQFF.

This chain links TRBV4-2 with TRBJ2-7; possibly TRBD2 for D (6 bases). The CDR3 is made up of 14 amino acids. The germline V gene encodes CDR1 LGHNA and CDR2 YNFKEQ. Trimming left V 0 bases short and J 7 bases short, with 13 bases between. The chain's CDR3 is CASSQDATSSEQYF. The CDR3 DNA is TGTGCCAGCAGCCAAGATGCGACTAGTAGTGAGCAGTACTTC.

The chain is built from TRBV12-5 and TRBJ1-2, with no clear D. The V gene's germline CDR1 is LGHNT and CDR2 FRNRAP. Trimming cost V 3 bases and J 4 bases, with 9 bases left between them. The CDR3 loop spans 13 amino acids. CDR3 amino acids: CASGLEGPYGYTF. The CDR3 region has the DNA TGTGCTAGTGGTTTAGAGGGCCCCTATGGCTACACCTTC.

V and J are TRBV30 and TRBJ2-3; 11 bases are shared with TRBD2. The CDR3 loop spans 15 amino acids. Germline V gives CDR1 GTSNPN, CDR2 SVGIG (reference sequence). The ends lost 1 base at V and 2 bases at J; junction bases unmatched: 2. CDR3 nucleotides: TGTGCCTGGAGTGCGGGACTAGCGGACACAGATACGCAGTATTTT. Translation: CAWSAGLADTDTQYF.

This chain connects TRBV6-6 to TRBJ2-1, with TRBD2 matching over 11 bases. Trimming at V came to 6 bases and at J to 4 bases, leaving 5 bases not matched to a gene. The CDR3 length is 15 residues. Germline CDR1 MNHNY, CDR2 SVGAGI (reference sequence). For the CDR3, the DNA is TGTGCCAGCAGCCAGACTAGCGGGGCTTACAATGAGCAGTTCTTC. Translating it yields CASSQTSGAYNEQFF.

This sequence joins TRBV9 and TRBJ2-5; 11 bases match TRBD2. This CDR3 comprises 18 residues. Trimming cost V 0 bases and J 1 base; bases outside gene matches: 8. Per germline, CDR1 SGDLS and CDR2 YYNGEE. In DNA form, the CDR3 reads TGTGCCAGCAGCGTAGGGGTGGGACTAGCGGCAATCCAAGAGACCCAGTACTTC. This translates into CASSVGVGLAAIQETQYF.

V usage is TRBV6-2 or TRBV6-3 and J usage is TRBJ2-1, with D possibly matching TRBD2 (5 bases). The germline gives CDR1 MNHEY, CDR2 SVGEGT. The CDR3 extends over 18 amino acids. Trimming pared 5 bases from V and 0 bases from J, leaving 20 bases between. As DNA, the CDR3 is TGTGCCAGCAGTAACAGCCGGGGTAGGCTGAGCTCCTACAATGAGCAGTTCTTC. As protein: CASSNSRGRLSSYNEQFF.

The V gene is TRBV30, the J gene TRBJ2-7; 9 bases fit TRBD2. The ends lost 3 bases at V and 2 bases at J; junction bases unmatched: 14. This CDR3 contains 17 residues. Looked up from germline, CDR1 is GTSNPN and CDR2 is SVGIG (reference sequence). The CDR3 loop is CAWRRRGSSGVTYEQYF. For the CDR3, the DNA is TGTGCCTGGAGAAGGAGAGGATCTAGCGGGGTCACCTACGAGCAGTACTTC. The whole variable domain, remainder taken from reference TRBV30 and TRBJ2-7, is SQTIHQWPATLVQPVGSPLSLECTVEGTSNPNLYWYRQAAGRGLQLLFYSVGIGQISSEVPQNLSASRPQDRQFILSSKKLLLSDSGFYLCAWRRRGSSGVTYEQYFGPGTRLTVT.